Listed here are 12 T cell receptor beta chains from one sample, sequenced in a study of blood T cell repertoires in COVID-19 (TCRdb year 2020). The library was generated by the immunoSEQ multiplex PCR assay. Sourced from immuneACCESS, this table was stored by TCRdb with only in-frame sequences that have V and J called. A share of the clones is absent; for the studies checked, an unresolved V gene accounts for under half, and the remainder has no known explanation. The sample has more than 200,000 clones on record, over 75% of them singletons. About 0.7% of the sample is in the top ten clones. The sequencing input was peripheral blood. Receptors were obtained from a human donor in a cohort sampled during active COVID-19.

The rearrangement joins TRBV2 to TRBJ2-7, with D uncertain. This CDR3 comprises 12 residues. V lost 6 bases to trimming and J lost 6 bases, with 12 bases between them. Germline V gene data show CDR1 as SNHLY and CDR2 as FYNNEI. The CDR3 nucleotides read TGTGCCAGCAGCCTGACGGGTATCGAGCAGTACTTC. This gives the protein CASSLTGIEQYF. The whole variable domain, filled in from reference TRBV2 and TRBJ2-7, reads EPEVTQTPSHQVTQMGQEVILRCVPISNHLYFYWYRQILGQKVEFLVSFYNNEISEKSEIFDDQFSVERPDGSNFTLKIRSTKLEDSAMYFCASSLTGIEQYFGPGTRLTVT.

V and J are TRBV7-6 and TRBJ1-3; a possible D gene is TRBD1 (5 bases). The CDR3 consists of 16 residues. The germline V and J ends were trimmed by 1 base and 4 bases, with 14 bases remaining between them. Germline V gene data show CDR1 as SGHVS and CDR2 as FNYEAQ. CDR3 coding DNA: TGTGCCAGCAGCTTAGAAGGCAGGGTGACCGGAAACACCATATATTTT. Translation gives CASSLEGRVTGNTIYF.

The V and J genes are TRBV6-2 or TRBV6-3 and TRBJ2-7, with TRBD1 matching over 8 bases. Per germline, CDR1 MNHEY and CDR2 SVGEGT. CDR3 length: 15 residues. V trimming: 2 bases; J trimming: 3 bases; junction bases outside the gene matches: 6. DNA of the CDR3: TGTGCCAGCAGTTACGTACGCAGGGGGCTCTACGAGCAGTACTTC. Translated: CASSYVRRGLYEQYF.

V and J are TRBV11-2 and TRBJ1-5; unclear D gene. Trimming pared 0 bases from V and 7 bases from J, leaving 10 bases between. Per germline, CDR1 SGHAT and CDR2 FQNNGV. This CDR3 is 14 amino acids long. In DNA, the CDR3 is TGTGCCAGCAGCTTAGATCGGTCTTGGCAGCCCCAGCATTTT. Residues: CASSLDRSWQPQHF.

This chain connects TRBV7-9 to TRBJ1-3; D is unclear. Per the germline V gene, CDR1 is SEHNR and CDR2 is FQNEAQ (reference sequence). V was trimmed by 5 bases and J by 7 bases, leaving 9 bases between them. The CDR3 loop spans 12 amino acids. CDR3 region: CASSRDGNTIYF. As DNA, the CDR3 is TGTGCCAGCAGCAGAGACGGGAACACCATATATTTT.

This chain uses TRBV6-2 or TRBV6-3 with TRBJ1-4, with D unclear. The germline V and J ends were trimmed by 2 bases and 8 bases, with 9 bases remaining between them. Per germline, CDR1 MNHEY and CDR2 SVGEGT. The CDR3 is 13 residues long. CDR3 sequence: CASSYAPGEKLFF. CDR3 nucleotides: TGTGCCAGCAGTTACGCGCCGGGGGAAAAACTGTTTTTT.

The chain uses TRBV7-6 and TRBJ2-1; 11 bases match TRBD2. Losses at the gene ends were 0 bases for V and 12 bases for J; bases not matched to a gene: 10. Germline CDR1 SGHVS, CDR2 FNYEAQ. This CDR3 has 16 amino acids. CDR3 residues: CASSLATSGNYRGQFF. The CDR3 DNA reads TGTGCCAGCAGCTTAGCGACTAGCGGGAACTACCGTGGGCAGTTCTTC.

The rearrangement joins TRBV5-1 to TRBJ1-3; D gene ambiguous. Trimming left V 5 bases short and J 0 bases short, with 9 bases between. The CDR3 sequence is 14 residues long. CDR1 is SGHRS and CDR2 is YFSETQ in the germline V gene. The CDR3 reads CASSPSFSGNTIYF. CDR3 nucleotide sequence: TGCGCCAGCAGTCCGTCTTTCTCTGGAAACACCATATATTTT.

The gene calls are TRBV5-1 and TRBJ2-5; TRBD1 is a possible D gene (6 bases). V lost 0 bases to trimming and J lost 5 bases, with 14 bases between them. This CDR3 comprises 15 residues. The germline gives CDR1 SGHRS, CDR2 YFSETQ. CDR3 in DNA: TGCGCCAGCAGCTTGGAGGGACACCCCTCGGAGACCCAGTACTTC. This codes for CASSLEGHPSETQYF.

The chain combines TRBV27 with TRBJ2-7, with TRBD1 matching 10 bases. CDR1 is MNHEY and CDR2 is SMNVEV in the germline V gene (reference sequence). V dropped 2 bases and J dropped 3; count of bases not matched to a gene: 10. The CDR3 extends over 17 amino acids. In DNA form, the CDR3 reads TGTGCCAGCAGTTTACGCCGGTCCGGACAGGGGGTCTACGAGCAGTACTTC. This translates into CASSLRRSGQGVYEQYF.

This chain uses TRBV12-3 or TRBV12-4 with TRBJ2-3; D not certain. The V end lost 3 bases, the J end lost 3 bases, and 7 bases lay between the germline ends. This CDR3 is built from 13 residues. The CDR3 sequence: CASSFTVTDTQYF. The DNA of the CDR3 is TGTGCCAGCAGTTTTACAGTAACAGATACGCAGTATTTT.

This clone has more than one count but fewer than ten. This chain links TRBV2 with TRBJ1-5, with 9 bases that match TRBD1. This CDR3 comprises 18 residues. CDR1 and CDR2 (germline): SNHLY, FYNNEI. J was trimmed by 1 base and V by 4 bases; bases with no gene match: 11. Here the CDR3 DNA reads TGTGCCAGCAGTGGGGACAGGGAGCAGGTCGAGAGCAATCAGCCCCAGCATTTT. Translation gives CASSGDREQVESNQPQHF.